The clone carrying this T cell receptor (beta chain) was found once. The J segment lost 1 base and the V segment lost 3 bases, leaving 11 bases of the junction unmatched. Germline V gene lookup returns CDR1 ENHRY and CDR2 SYGVKD. This CDR3 is built from 17 residues. The sample belongs to a study of blood T cell repertoires in COVID-19. Across the study: Whether acute or convalescent, the COVID-19 samples came from the United States, Italy and Spain. T cells, B-cell-depleted T cells, or PBMCs supplied cDNA or gDNA.

Per the authors' pipeline: Reference gene primer amplification gave estimated nucleated cell counts. Only in-frame clones appear in the TCRdb table, and some are missing; sequencing was by immunoSEQ multiplex PCR. That table furnishes V, J and clone size, whereas the DNA furnished D and trimming. The top ten hold less than 1% of the sample, which has 250,000 to 300,000 clones, 89% seen once. The sample taken for sequencing was peripheral blood. The sequence was collected from a woman aged 40 to 50 who had recovered from COVID-19. The chain is built from TRBV10-3 and TRBJ1-1; 7 nucleotides line up with TRBD1. The CDR3 DNA reads TGTGCCATCAGTGACCCAACGACAGGGAAAGAGAACACTGAAGCTTTCTTT. Translated: CAISDPTTGKENTEAFF.